The 5 T cell receptor beta chains below come from one sample, sequenced in a study of cytomegalovirus exposure and HLA in healthy donors. Use of 60 Vbeta and 13 Jbeta primers characterized the PCR. TCRdb's copy holds only in-frame clones and misses some; the assay was immunoSEQ multiplex PCR. The sample holds approximately 140,000 clones, approximately 80% seen once. The material sequenced was PBMCs. The receptors come from a young man in good health and CMV-seronegative.

The V call is TRBV9, the J call TRBJ2-1, with D possibly TRBD1 on 5 matching bases. The CDR3 runs 14 residues. The V gene lost 3 bases and the J gene lost 4 bases, with 11 bases spanning the gap. In germline, CDR1 is SGDLS, CDR2 YYNGEE. The CDR3 reads CASSAETGYNEQFF. In nucleotides, the CDR3 is TGTGCCAGCAGCGCAGAAACAGGTTACAATGAGCAGTTCTTC.

The chain uses TRBV25-1 and TRBJ1-2; D perhaps matches TRBD1 (5 bases). The CDR3 totals 15 residues. Germline V CDR1 and CDR2: MGHDK, SYGVNS. Trimming stripped 1 base from V and 8 bases from J, with 17 bases between. The CDR3 bases are TGTGCCAGCAGTGAATGGGAGGAGAGTAGGGGAGGCTACACCTTC. Translated: CASSEWEESRGGYTF.

The gene calls are TRBV19 and TRBJ1-5; 9 bases map to TRBD1. Germline CDR1 reads LNHDA; CDR2 reads SQIVND (reference sequence). V trimming: 5 bases; J trimming: 6 bases; junction bases outside the gene matches: 5. This CDR3 is built from 14 residues. CDR3 loop: CASSGTGLPQPQHF. As DNA, the CDR3 is TGTGCCAGTAGTGGGACAGGGCTTCCTCAGCCCCAGCATTTT. Together with reference TRBV19 and TRBJ1-5, the CDR3 gives the full variable domain: DGGITQSPKYLFRKEGQNVTLSCEQNLNHDAMYWYRQDPGQGLRLIYYSQIVNDFQKGDIAEGYSVSREKKESFPLTVTSAQKNPTAFYLCASSGTGLPQPQHFGDGTRLSIL.

The V gene is TRBV6-5, the J gene TRBJ1-4; a weak D match, TRBD1 (5 bases). CDR1 and CDR2 from the germline V gene are MNHEY and SVGAGI. This CDR3 is built from 15 residues. V was shortened by 0 bases and J by 8 bases, with 13 bases between the two germline ends. The CDR3 DNA is TGTGCCAGCAGTTACTCGGTCAGGGAGGACGAAAAACTGTTTTTT. It specifies CASSYSVREDEKLFF.

V usage is TRBV6-5 and J usage is TRBJ2-1; TRBD1 matches at 10 bases. The CDR3 spans 13 residues. Germline loops: CDR1 MNHEY, CDR2 SVGAGI. The V segment lost 10 bases and the J segment 9 bases; nucleotides outside the gene matches: 9. The CDR3 loop reads CATAGQGVVEQFF. The CDR3 DNA follows: TGTGCCACTGCCGGACAGGGGGTTGTTGAGCAGTTCTTC.